This T cell receptor (beta chain) originates from a study of identical twins. The V and J ends lost 3 bases and 5 bases respectively, with 16 bases between them. This CDR3 has 15 amino acids. General observations from the study: Zero-insertion analyses might be partly confounded by invariant T cells like MAIT and iNKT. Where beta out-of-frame sequences were concerned, excess twin sharing was weaker. Insertion counts were lower in abundant cord blood beta clonotypes, a trend that memory repertoires did not show.

TCRdb reprocessed the 5' RACE reads with MiXCR, giving one entry per CDR3 protein. The table records around 570,000 distinct CDR3 sequences, 9.5% to 10% of them present only once. With regard to this clonotype: Its antigen is not known.

Separately, the same data were catalogued under a study of yellow fever vaccine responses in identical twins. That study reports: Twins reportedly had a vaccine T cell response that seemed partly convergent, partly personalized.

Material for sequencing was PBMCs. V is TRBV12-3 or TRBV12-4 and J is TRBJ2-5; possible D gene TRBD2, 6 bases. This clonotype was obtained from a woman between 18 and 29 years old in good health. The CDR3 loop reads CASSFNVVEGETQYF. In nucleotides, the CDR3 is TGTGCCAGCAGTTTTAACGTTGTGGAGGGGGAGACCCAGTACTTC.